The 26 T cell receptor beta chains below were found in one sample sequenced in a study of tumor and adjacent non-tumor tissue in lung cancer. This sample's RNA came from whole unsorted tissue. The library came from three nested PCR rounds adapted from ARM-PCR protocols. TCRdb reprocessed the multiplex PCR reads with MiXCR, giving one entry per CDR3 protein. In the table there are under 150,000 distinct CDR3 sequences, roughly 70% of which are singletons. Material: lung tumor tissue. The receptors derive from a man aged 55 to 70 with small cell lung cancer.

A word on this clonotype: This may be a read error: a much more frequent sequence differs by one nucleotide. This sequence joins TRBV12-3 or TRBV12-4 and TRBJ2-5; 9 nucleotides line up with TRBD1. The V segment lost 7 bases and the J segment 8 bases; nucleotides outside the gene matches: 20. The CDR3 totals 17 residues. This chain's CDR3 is CASTDLVDRGMQNTQYF. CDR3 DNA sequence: TGTGCCAGCACCGATCTGGTTGACAGGGGGATGCAGAATACCCAGTACTTC.

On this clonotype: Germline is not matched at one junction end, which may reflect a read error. CDR3 coding DNA: TGCGGTGCTAGAGGGACGGGGATCGATAGCAATCAGCCCCAGCATTTT. The encoded protein is CGARGTGIDSNQPQHF. The rearrangement uses TRBV20-1 and TRBJ1-5; a weak D match, TRBD1 (5 bases). Germline-derived CDR1 and CDR2 are DFQATT and SNEGSKA (reference sequence). CDR3 length: 16 amino acids.

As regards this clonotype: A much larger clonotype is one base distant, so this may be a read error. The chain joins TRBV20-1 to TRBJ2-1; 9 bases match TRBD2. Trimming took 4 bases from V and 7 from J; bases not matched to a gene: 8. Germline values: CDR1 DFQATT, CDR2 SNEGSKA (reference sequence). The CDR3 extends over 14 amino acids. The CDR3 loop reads CSAKDAGGVNEQFF. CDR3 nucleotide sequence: TGCAGTGCTAAAGATGCGGGGGGGGTAAATGAGCAGTTCTTC.

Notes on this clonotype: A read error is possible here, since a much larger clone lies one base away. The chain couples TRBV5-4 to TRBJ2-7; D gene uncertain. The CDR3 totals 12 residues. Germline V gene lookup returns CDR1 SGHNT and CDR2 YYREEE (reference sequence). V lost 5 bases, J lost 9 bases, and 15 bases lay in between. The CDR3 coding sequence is TGTGCCAGCAGTTCTACCGTAACTGGGCAGTACTTC. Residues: CASSSTVTGQYF.

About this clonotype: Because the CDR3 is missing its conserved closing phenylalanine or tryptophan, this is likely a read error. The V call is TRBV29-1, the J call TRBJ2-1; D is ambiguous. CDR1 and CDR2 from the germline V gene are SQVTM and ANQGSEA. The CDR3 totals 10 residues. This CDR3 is CSVGDNEQFL. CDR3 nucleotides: TGCAGTGTTGGGGACAATGAGCAGTTCTTA.

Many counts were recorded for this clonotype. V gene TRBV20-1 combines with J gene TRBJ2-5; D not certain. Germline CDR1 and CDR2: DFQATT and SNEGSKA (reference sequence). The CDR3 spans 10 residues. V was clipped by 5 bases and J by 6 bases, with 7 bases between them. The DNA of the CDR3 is TGCAGTGCTGGGCTAAAGACCCAGTACTTC. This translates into CSAGLKTQYF.

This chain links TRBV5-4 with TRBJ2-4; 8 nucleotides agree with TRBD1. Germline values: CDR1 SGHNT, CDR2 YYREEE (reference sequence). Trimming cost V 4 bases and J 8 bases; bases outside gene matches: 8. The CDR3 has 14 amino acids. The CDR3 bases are TGTGCCAGCAGCACCCCAGGGGGCGCCCACATTCAGTACTTC. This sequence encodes CASSTPGGAHIQYF.

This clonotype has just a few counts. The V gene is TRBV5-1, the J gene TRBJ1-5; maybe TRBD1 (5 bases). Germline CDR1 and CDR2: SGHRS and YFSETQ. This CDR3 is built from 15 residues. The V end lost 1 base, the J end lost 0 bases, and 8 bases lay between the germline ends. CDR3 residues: CASSLRGDSNQPQHF. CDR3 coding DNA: TGCGCCAGCAGCTTGAGGGGTGATAGCAATCAGCCCCAGCATTTT.

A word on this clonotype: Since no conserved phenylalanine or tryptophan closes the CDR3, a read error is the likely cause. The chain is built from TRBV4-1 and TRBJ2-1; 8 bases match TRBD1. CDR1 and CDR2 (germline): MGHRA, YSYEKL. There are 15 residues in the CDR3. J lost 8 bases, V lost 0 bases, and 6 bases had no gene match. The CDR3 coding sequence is TGCGCCAGCAGCCAAGAGGACAGGGAATGCGATGAGCAGTTCTCC. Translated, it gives CASSQEDRECDEQFS.

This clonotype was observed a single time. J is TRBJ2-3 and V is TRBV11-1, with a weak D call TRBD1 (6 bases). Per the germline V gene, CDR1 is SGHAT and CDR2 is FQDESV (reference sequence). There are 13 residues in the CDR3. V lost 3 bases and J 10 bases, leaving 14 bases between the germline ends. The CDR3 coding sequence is TGTGCCAGCAGCTTTAGCGTGACAGGTGCGCAGTATTTT. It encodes CASSFSVTGAQYF.

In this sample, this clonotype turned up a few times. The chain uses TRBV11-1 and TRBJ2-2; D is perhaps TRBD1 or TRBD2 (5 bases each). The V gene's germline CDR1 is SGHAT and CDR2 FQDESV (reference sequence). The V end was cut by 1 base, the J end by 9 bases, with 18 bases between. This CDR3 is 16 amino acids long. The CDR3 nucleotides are TGTGCCAGCAGCTTAGGGGGGTACGAGGGGATCCGGGAGCTGTTTTTT. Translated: CASSLGGYEGIRELFF.

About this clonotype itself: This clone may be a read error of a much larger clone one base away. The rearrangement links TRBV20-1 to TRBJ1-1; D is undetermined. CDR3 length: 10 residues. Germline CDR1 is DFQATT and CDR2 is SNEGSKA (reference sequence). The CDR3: CSARVVSALF. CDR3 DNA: TGCAGTGCTAGGGTTGTGAGCGCTTTATTT.

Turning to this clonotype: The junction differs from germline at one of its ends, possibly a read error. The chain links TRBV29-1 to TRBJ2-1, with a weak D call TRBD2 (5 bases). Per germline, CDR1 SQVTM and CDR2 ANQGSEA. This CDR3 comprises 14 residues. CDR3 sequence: CRVDSGYSYNEQFF. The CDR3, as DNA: TGCAGAGTTGACTCGGGGTACTCCTACAATGAGCAGTTCTTC.

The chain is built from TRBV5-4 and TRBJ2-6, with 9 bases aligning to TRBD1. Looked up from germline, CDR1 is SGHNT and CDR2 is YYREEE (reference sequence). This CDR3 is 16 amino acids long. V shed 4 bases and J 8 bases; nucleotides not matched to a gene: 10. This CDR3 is CASSPARDRVTNVLTF. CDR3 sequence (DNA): TGTGCCAGCAGCCCTGCTAGGGACAGGGTGACCAACGTCCTGACTTTC. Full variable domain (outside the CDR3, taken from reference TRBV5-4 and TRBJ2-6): ETGVTQSPTHLIKTRGQQVTLRCSSQSGHNTVSWYQQALGQGPQFIFQYYREEENGRGNFPPRFSGLQFPNYSSELNVNALELDDSALYLCASSPARDRVTNVLTFGAGSRLTVL.

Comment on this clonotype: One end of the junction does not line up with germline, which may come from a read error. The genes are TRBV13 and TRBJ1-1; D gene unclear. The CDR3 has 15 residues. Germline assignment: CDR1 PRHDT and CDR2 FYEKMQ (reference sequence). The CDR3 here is CASMTRGGMNIEAFF. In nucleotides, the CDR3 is TGTGCCAGCATGACTCGGGGAGGCATGAACATTGAAGCTTTCTTT.

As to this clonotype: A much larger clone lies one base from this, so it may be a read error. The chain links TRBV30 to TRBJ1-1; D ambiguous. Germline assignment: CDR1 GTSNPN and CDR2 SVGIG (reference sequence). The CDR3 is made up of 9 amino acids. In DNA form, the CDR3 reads TGTGCCTGGAGTACGGACTGGGGTTTT. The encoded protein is CAWSTDWGF.

DNA of the CDR3: TGTGCCAGCAGTAGGCGGGAGCGGTTTGCGAACACCGGGGAGCTGTTTTTT. Translating it yields CASSRRERFANTGELFF. The chain couples TRBV13 to TRBJ2-2; 7 nucleotides agree with TRBD2. The CDR3 loop spans 17 amino acids. J lost 0 bases, V lost 6 bases, and 10 bases had no gene match. CDR1 is PRHDT and CDR2 is FYEKMQ in the germline V gene (reference sequence).

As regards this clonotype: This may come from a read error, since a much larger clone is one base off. CDR3 amino acids: CASSSGGVWNNEQFF. The CDR3, as DNA: TGTGCCAGCAGTTCTGGGGGGGTGTGGAACAATGAGCAGTTCTTC. V usage is TRBV6-5 and J usage is TRBJ2-1; 7 bases agree with TRBD2. The length of the CDR3 is 15 residues. From germline, CDR1 is MNHEY and CDR2 SVGAGI. V trimming: 4 bases; J trimming: 5 bases; junction bases outside the gene matches: 8.

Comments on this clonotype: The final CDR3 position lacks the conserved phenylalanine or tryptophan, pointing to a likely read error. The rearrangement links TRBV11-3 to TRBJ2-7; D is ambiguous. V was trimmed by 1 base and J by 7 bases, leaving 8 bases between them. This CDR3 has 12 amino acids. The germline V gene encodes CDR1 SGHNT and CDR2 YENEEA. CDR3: CASSLGSMEQYS. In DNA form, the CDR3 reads TGTGCCAGCAGCTTAGGGAGCATGGAGCAGTACTCC.

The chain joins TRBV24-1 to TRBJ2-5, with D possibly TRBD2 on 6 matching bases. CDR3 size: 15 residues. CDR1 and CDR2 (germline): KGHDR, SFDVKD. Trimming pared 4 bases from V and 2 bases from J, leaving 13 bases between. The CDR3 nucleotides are TGTGCCACCAGTGAAGGAGGAGGAGGGCAAGAGACCCAGTACTTC. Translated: CATSEGGGGQETQYF.

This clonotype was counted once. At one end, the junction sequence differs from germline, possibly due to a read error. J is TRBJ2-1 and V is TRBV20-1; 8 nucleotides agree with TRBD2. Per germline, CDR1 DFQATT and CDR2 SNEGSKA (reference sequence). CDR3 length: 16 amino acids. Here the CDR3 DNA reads TGCAGTGCTCAATTTATAGCGGGGAGCTCCTACAATAAGCAGTTCTTC. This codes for CSAQFIAGSSYNKQFF.

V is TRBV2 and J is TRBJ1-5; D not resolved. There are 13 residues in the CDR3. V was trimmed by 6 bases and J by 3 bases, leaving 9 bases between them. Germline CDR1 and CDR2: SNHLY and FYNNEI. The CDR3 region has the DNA TGTGCCAGCAGCCCCGACACCAATCAGCCCCAGCATTTT. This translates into CASSPDTNQPQHF.

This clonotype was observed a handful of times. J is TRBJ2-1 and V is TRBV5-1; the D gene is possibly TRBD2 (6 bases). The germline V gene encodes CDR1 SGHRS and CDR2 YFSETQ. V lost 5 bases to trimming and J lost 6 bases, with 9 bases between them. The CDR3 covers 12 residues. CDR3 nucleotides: TGCGCCAGCAGGCGGGAAGGCAATGAGCAGTTCTTC. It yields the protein CASRREGNEQFF.

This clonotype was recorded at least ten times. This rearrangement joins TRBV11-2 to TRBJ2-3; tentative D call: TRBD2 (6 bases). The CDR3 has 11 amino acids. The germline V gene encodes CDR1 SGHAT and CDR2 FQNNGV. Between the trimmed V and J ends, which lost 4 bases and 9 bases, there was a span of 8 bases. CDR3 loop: CASSSLATQYF. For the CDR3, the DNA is TGTGCCAGCAGCTCGCTAGCGACGCAGTATTTT.

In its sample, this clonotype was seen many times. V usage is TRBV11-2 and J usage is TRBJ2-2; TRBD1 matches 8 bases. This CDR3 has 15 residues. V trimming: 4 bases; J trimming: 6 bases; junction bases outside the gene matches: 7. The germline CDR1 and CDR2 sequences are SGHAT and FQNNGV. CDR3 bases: TGTGCCAGCAGCTACGGACAGGGTGGATCCGGGGAGCTGTTTTTT. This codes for CASSYGQGGSGELFF. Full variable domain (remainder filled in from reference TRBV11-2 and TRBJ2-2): EAGVAQSPRYKIIEKRQSVAFWCNPISGHATLYWYQQILGQGPKLLIQFQNNGVVDDSQLPKDRFSAERLKGVDSTLKIQPAKLEDSAVYLCASSYGQGGSGELFFGEGSRLTVL.

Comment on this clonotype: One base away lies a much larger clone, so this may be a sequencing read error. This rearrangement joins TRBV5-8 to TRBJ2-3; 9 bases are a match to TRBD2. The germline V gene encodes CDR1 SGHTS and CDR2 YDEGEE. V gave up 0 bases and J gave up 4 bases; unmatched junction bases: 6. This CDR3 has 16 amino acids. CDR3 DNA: TGTGCCAGCAGCTTGGAGTGGACTAGCGACCCAGATACGCAGTATTTT. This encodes CASSLEWTSDPDTQYF.